This T cell receptor (beta chain) was documented in a study of shared clonotypes between healthy human individuals. V lost 1 base, J lost 3 bases, and 5 bases stayed unmatched. The CDR3 has 15 residues. Germline CDR1 reads ENHRY; CDR2 reads SYGVKD. The genomic DNA of each subset was split evenly across several immunoSEQ plates. The data were produced by immunoSEQ multiplex PCR, yet TCRdb's version contains in-frame clones alone and is incomplete. The sample includes roughly 1,500,000 clones, approximately 98.5% seen only once; the top ten take approximately 0.4%. This clone was detected only once. J is TRBJ2-7 and V is TRBV10-3; TRBD2 matches at 8 bases. What was sequenced was naive CD4+ T cells sorted from blood. Subset indicated: CD45RA+ positively selected. This TCR derives from a man aged 25-45 years in good health. In DNA form, the CDR3 reads TGTGCCATCAGTGAGTACGGAGCGGGAGTCTACGAGCAGTACTTC. Translated, it gives CAISEYGAGVYEQYF.